The 6 T cell receptor beta chains given below trace back to one sample, sequenced in a study of beta chain features in type 1 diabetes. Isolated RNA was reverse transcribed in full, so expressed TCRB transcripts were sequenced. Here immunoSEQ multiplex PCR was the method, and the copy in TCRdb shows in-frame clones only, minus some. The table lists over 700,000 clones, 15% to 20% of them singletons, with roughly 0.025% in the top ten. Sequenced input: naive CD4+ T cells from blood. The receptors were gathered from a woman aged 18-29 years in good health.

The J gene is TRBJ2-1, the V gene TRBV25-1; D tentatively fits TRBD1 or TRBD2 (5 bases each). The CDR3 runs to 12 residues. The germline gives CDR1 MGHDK, CDR2 SYGVNS. The germline V and J ends were trimmed by 8 bases and 5 bases, with 10 bases remaining between them. DNA for the CDR3: TGTGCCAGCTGCCGGGACCACAATGAGCAGTTCTTC. Amino acid sequence: CASCRDHNEQFF.

The rearrangement links TRBV25-1 to TRBJ2-3; the D is unclear. Germline loops: CDR1 MGHDK, CDR2 SYGVNS. Trimming removed 5 bases from V and 9 bases from J, with 15 bases in between. The CDR3 is 13 amino acids. DNA for the CDR3: TGTGCCAGCAGTTCGCTGGCCTTAATGACGCAGTATTTT. It specifies CASSSLALMTQYF.

This clone occurred a few times. V and J are TRBV5-1 and TRBJ1-2; 7 nucleotides match TRBD1. CDR3 length: 14 amino acids. The germline V gene has CDR1 SGHRS and CDR2 YFSETQ. With 3 bases clipped from V and 4 bases from J, the junction kept 6 bases outside the gene matches. DNA for the CDR3: TGCGCCAGCAGCTCGGACAGGCCCGTCTATGGCTACACCTTC. It codes for CASSSDRPVYGYTF. Variable domain in full (rest from reference TRBV5-1 and TRBJ1-2): KAGVTQTPRYLIKTRGQQVTLSCSPISGHRSVSWYQQTPGQGLQFLFEYFSETQRNKGNFPGRFSGRQFSNSRSEMNVSTLELGDSALYLCASSSDRPVYGYTFGSGTRLTVV.

This clone was counted only a few times. The chain employs TRBV7-2 and TRBJ1-1; maybe TRBD1 (5 bases). The V gene lost 5 bases and the J gene lost 1 base, with 20 bases spanning the gap. Germline loops: CDR1 SGHTA, CDR2 FQGNSA. The CDR3 is 17 amino acids. CDR3 bases: TGTGCCAGCAGCCCCCGGGGGGACGGCAATTCGAACACTGAAGCTTTCTTT. This gives the protein CASSPRGDGNSNTEAFF.

The chain recombines TRBV28 with TRBJ2-7, with 11 bases fitting TRBD1. The V and J ends lost 5 bases and 4 bases, in that order; junction bases with no gene match: 10. Germline V gene data show CDR1 as MDHEN and CDR2 as SYDVKM. The CDR3 covers 16 residues. CDR3 DNA: TGTGCCAGCAGTCGTTCATGGACAGGGGGCGAGTACGAGCAGTACTTC. Protein product: CASSRSWTGGEYEQYF.

This clone was seen a few times. The chain couples TRBV12-2 to TRBJ2-1; the D segment call TRBD2 is taken from the table without a DNA check. TRBV12-2 is termed a pseudogene. The CDR3 totals 18 residues. The CDR3 loop is CASRLIPYPRYSYNEQFF. The CDR3 nucleotides are TGTGCAAGTCGCTTAATCCCCTACCCGCGATACTCCTACAATGAGCAGTTCTTC.